What follows is one T cell receptor beta chain and its context. Its matching antigen is unknown. This record belongs to a study of vaccination and CD4 T cells after COVID-19. The wider study: The study enrolled six male and four female convalescents, two of whom were Hispanic. For post-vaccine samples, collection took place a median approximately 72 days after dose two, ranging from 14 to 241.

Sample treatment: approximately 10-day PBMC culture with coronavirus spike peptide pools or control peptides (ViraFEST assay). It was before the COVID-19 pandemic (2011-2018) that the unexposed donor's CD4+ T cells were collected. Under the ViraFEST approach, antigen-specific T cells were expanded with peptide pools and TCRs subsequently sequenced. CDR1 and CDR2 (germline): MGHRA, YSYEKL. The trim removed 6 bases at V and 7 bases at J, leaving 7 bases unmatched. CDR3 length: 14 residues. Once obtained from cultured CD4+ T cells, the DNA was sequenced using the Oncomine TCR Beta short-read assay. Scientists extracted genomic DNA from CD4+ T cells grown in culture. TCRdb used MiXCR to reprocess the PCR reads, holding one entry per CDR3 protein. The sample carries around 10,000 distinct CDR3 sequences, around a third recorded once.

V and J are TRBV4-1 and TRBJ2-1; TRBD1 aligns across 9 bases. This clonotype was sampled from a human donor in good health. Sample: CD4+ T cells from blood, cultured in vitro. The CDR3 protein is CASSLDRGSNEQFF. The CDR3, as DNA: TGCGCCAGCAGTCTCGACAGGGGGTCAAATGAGCAGTTCTTC.